This T cell receptor beta chain was sequenced for a study of T-cell memory formation after mild COVID-19. The table lists this clonotype with many counts. TCRdb reprocessed the 5' RACE reads with MiXCR, giving one entry per CDR3 protein. This repertoire shows some 250,000 distinct CDR3 sequences, over 8.5% found once; its top ten account for around 23%. The receptor comes from a man between 18 and 35 years old who had mild COVID-19 (a few samples of this study predate the infection). Cell type and time point are not known. The sample was PBMCs or a T cell subset sorted from them (not recorded which).

CDR3 in DNA: TGTGCCAGCAGCCAACGTCTAGCGGGGGAGGGTACTACCCAGGAGTTCTTC. It specifies CASSQRLAGEGTTQEFF. V is TRBV7-8 and J is TRBJ2-1, with TRBD2 matching 10 bases. The CDR3 totals 17 residues. Trimming at V came to 5 bases and at J to 14 bases, leaving 21 bases not matched to a gene. Looked up from germline, CDR1 is SGHVS and CDR2 is FQNEAQ. The variable domain in full, with the rest retrieved from reference TRBV7-8 and TRBJ2-1, is GAGVSQSPRYKVAKRGQDVALRCDPISGHVSLFWYQQALGQGPEFLTYFQNEAQLDKSGLPSDRFFAERPEGSVSTLKIQRTQQEDSAVYLCASSQRLAGEGTTQEFFGPGTRLTVL.